Below, 18 T cell receptor beta chains from the same sample are listed, as sequenced in a study of cytomegalovirus exposure and HLA in healthy donors. Vbeta (60) and Jbeta (13) primers were used in the PCR. Sequencing was performed with immunoSEQ multiplex PCR; in TCRdb, only in-frame clones are kept and a portion is missing. The sample totals 60,000 to 75,000 clones. Sequences were obtained from PBMCs. Source of these receptors: a female donor in good health and CMV-seropositive.

The chain employs TRBV6-5 and TRBJ2-7, with TRBD1 matching 11 bases. Looked up from germline, CDR1 is MNHEY and CDR2 is SVGAGI. J lost 2 bases, V lost 6 bases, and 3 bases had no gene match. The CDR3 runs 14 residues. The CDR3 DNA is TGTGCCAGCAGGGGACAGGGGGGGGCCTACGAGCAGTACTTC. It is translated as CASRGQGGAYEQYF.

The genes are TRBV19 and TRBJ2-6, with TRBD1 matching over 12 bases. Germline V gene sequence: CDR1 LNHDA, CDR2 SQIVND (reference sequence). The CDR3 is 18 residues long. V was pared by 3 bases and J by 3 bases, with 6 bases of the junction left unmatched. The CDR3 reads CASSIYGTGGRGANVLTF. The CDR3 bases are TGTGCCAGTAGTATCTACGGGACAGGGGGCCGTGGGGCCAACGTCCTGACTTTC. Full variable domain (outside the CDR3, taken from reference TRBV19 and TRBJ2-6): DGGITQSPKYLFRKEGQNVTLSCEQNLNHDAMYWYRQDPGQGLRLIYYSQIVNDFQKGDIAEGYSVSREKKESFPLTVTSAQKNPTAFYLCASSIYGTGGRGANVLTFGAGSRLTVL.

The rearrangement joins TRBV13 to TRBJ1-1; the match to TRBD1 covers 9 bases. The J segment lost 5 bases and the V segment lost 2 bases, leaving 6 bases of the junction unmatched. The CDR3 runs to 15 residues. Germline V CDR1 and CDR2: PRHDT, FYEKMQ (reference sequence). Here the CDR3 reads CASSLIQGAVTEAFF. The CDR3 DNA reads as TGTGCCAGCAGCTTAATACAGGGGGCGGTTACTGAAGCTTTCTTT.

The chain uses TRBV29-1 and TRBJ2-7; possible D gene TRBD1, 5 bases. CDR1 SQVTM and CDR2 ANQGSEA come from the germline V gene. The ends were cut back, 7 bases at V and 2 bases at J, with 15 bases in the middle. CDR3 length equals 13 residues. The CDR3 DNA reads as TGCAGCGCTGGCCCAACAGGTCCCTACGAGCAGTACTTC. Translating gives CSAGPTGPYEQYF.

The CDR3 DNA follows: TGTGCCTGGGGTGACGGAGGTTGTCGCTACGAGCAGTACTTC. This encodes CAWGDGGCRYEQYF. J is TRBJ2-7 and V is TRBV30, with a possible D match to TRBD2 (5 bases). The CDR3 extends over 14 amino acids. CDR1 and CDR2 from the germline V gene are GTSNPN and SVGIG (reference sequence). V was cut by 5 bases and J by 3 bases, with 17 bases left in between.

This chain uses TRBV28 with TRBJ2-4; maybe TRBD2 (7 bases). The CDR3 runs to 15 residues. Germline CDR1 MDHEN, CDR2 SYDVKM. V shed 3 bases and J shed 0 bases, with 9 bases lying between them. CDR3 nucleotides: TGTGCCAGCAGTTTGGGGGGGGCAGCCAAAAACATTCAGTACTTC. Amino acids: CASSLGGAAKNIQYF.

DNA of the CDR3: TGTGCCAGCTCACCATTGGGACAATCGAGGGGTATCGATCAGCCCCAGCATTTT. Its translation: CASSPLGQSRGIDQPQHF. V and J are TRBV18 and TRBJ1-5, with D possibly TRBD1 on 6 matching bases. V was pared by 2 bases and J by 5 bases, with 22 bases between. The CDR3 runs 18 residues. CDR1 is KGHSH and CDR2 is LQKENI in the germline V gene.

The chain uses TRBV29-1 and TRBJ1-5; no definite D call. The CDR3 covers 13 residues. V gave up 8 bases and J gave up 5 bases, with 16 bases separating them. Germline CDR1 is SQVTM and CDR2 is ANQGSEA. This chain's CDR3 is CSPGIALHQPQHF. The CDR3 DNA reads TGCAGCCCGGGGATAGCCCTCCATCAGCCCCAGCATTTT.

CDR3 in amino acids: CASSLDPGFLSYEQYF. The CDR3 region has the DNA TGTGCCAGCAGCTTAGATCCGGGGTTCCTCTCCTACGAGCAGTACTTC. This chain uses TRBV7-9 with TRBJ2-7, with a weak D call TRBD2 (5 bases). Germline V gives CDR1 SEHNR, CDR2 FQNEAQ (reference sequence). The CDR3 is 16 residues long. Trimming left V 1 base short and J 0 bases short, with 13 bases between.

V gene TRBV18 combines with J gene TRBJ1-2; the D is unclear. This CDR3 has 14 amino acids. Per the germline V gene, CDR1 is KGHSH and CDR2 is LQKENI. Trimming took off 6 bases at V and 3 bases at J, with 14 bases between the two ends. Here the CDR3 reads CASSEGILDYGYTF. CDR3 sequence (DNA): TGTGCCAGCTCGGAGGGAATTTTGGACTATGGCTACACCTTC.

This chain connects TRBV28 to TRBJ2-7, with TRBD1 matching 8 bases. The CDR3 is made up of 15 amino acids. Trimming cost V 6 bases and J 9 bases; bases outside gene matches: 16. Germline loops: CDR1 MDHEN, CDR2 SYDVKM. The chain's CDR3 is CASSGLLAGGGVQYF. The CDR3 DNA reads TGTGCCAGCAGCGGCCTATTGGCAGGGGGCGGTGTGCAGTACTTC. Full variable domain (missing parts from reference TRBV28 and TRBJ2-7): DVKVTQSSRYLVKRTGEKVFLECVQDMDHENMFWYRQDPGLGLRLIYFSYDVKMKEKGDIPEGYSVSREKKERFSLILESASTNQTSMYLCASSGLLAGGGVQYFGPGTRLTVT.

The chain has TRBV9 and TRBJ2-5; D perhaps matches TRBD2 (6 bases). The CDR3 length is 14 residues. CDR1 is SGDLS, CDR2 YYNGEE, per germline. V lost 3 bases to trimming and J lost 5 bases, with 14 bases between them. In nucleotides, the CDR3 is TGTGCCAGCAGCGGTCTAGGAGGGCCCGAGACCCAGTACTTC. This translates into CASSGLGGPETQYF.

The chain employs TRBV29-1 and TRBJ2-7, with a possible D match to TRBD2 (5 bases). Between the trimmed V and J ends, which lost 7 bases and 3 bases, there was a span of 10 bases. The CDR3 is 11 amino acids. The V gene's germline CDR1 is SQVTM and CDR2 ANQGSEA. The CDR3: CSASADYEQYF. CDR3 coding DNA: TGCAGCGCCTCAGCGGACTACGAGCAGTACTTC.

V and J are TRBV4-1 and TRBJ1-4; tentatively, D is TRBD1 (5 bases). This CDR3 spans 14 amino acids. Germline V gene sequence: CDR1 MGHRA, CDR2 YSYEKL. Trimming took off 2 bases at V and 7 bases at J, with 11 bases between the two ends. Here the CDR3 DNA reads TGCGCCAGCAGCCAACACCCAAGGGGTGAAAAACTGTTTTTT. Translating it yields CASSQHPRGEKLFF.

This sequence joins TRBV18 and TRBJ2-5; D might be TRBD2 (6 bases). With 5 bases removed from V and 4 bases from J, the gap between germline ends came to 11 bases. This CDR3 region has 13 residues. Looked up from germline, CDR1 is KGHSH and CDR2 is LQKENI. In nucleotides, the CDR3 is TGTGCCAGCTCAATATCGGGGGTAGAGACCCAGTACTTC. It specifies CASSISGVETQYF.

CDR3 sequence: CASSITGGNQPQHF. CDR3 sequence (DNA): TGTGCCAGTAGTATCACAGGGGGCAATCAGCCCCAGCATTTT. V usage is TRBV19 and J usage is TRBJ1-5, with 7 bases matching TRBD1. The germline gives CDR1 LNHDA, CDR2 SQIVND (reference sequence). CDR3 size: 14 residues. Trimming at V came to 3 bases and at J to 2 bases, leaving 1 base not matched to a gene.

The chain is built from TRBV18 and TRBJ1-5; D not resolved. Germline V CDR1 and CDR2: KGHSH, LQKENI. This CDR3 region has 14 residues. Trimming shortened V by 0 bases and J by 7 bases, and 10 bases separated the two germline ends. The CDR3 sequence is CASSPPVGGQPQHF. As DNA, the CDR3 is TGTGCCAGCTCACCACCAGTAGGCGGGCAGCCCCAGCATTTT. The complete variable domain, with remaining parts taken from reference TRBV18 and TRBJ1-5, reads NAGVMQNPRHLVRRRGQEARLRCSPMKGHSHVYWYRQLPEEGLKFMVYLQKENIIDESGMPKERFSAEFPKEGPSILRIQQVVRGDSAAYFCASSPPVGGQPQHFGDGTRLSIL.

The chain is built from TRBV18 and TRBJ2-3; 7 bases align to TRBD2. This CDR3 has 14 amino acids. The V segment lost 3 bases and the J segment 0 bases; nucleotides outside the gene matches: 0. The germline V gene encodes CDR1 KGHSH and CDR2 LQKENI. The CDR3 protein is CASSPGGSTDTQYF. The DNA of the CDR3 is TGTGCCAGCTCACCCGGGGGGAGCACAGATACGCAGTATTTT.